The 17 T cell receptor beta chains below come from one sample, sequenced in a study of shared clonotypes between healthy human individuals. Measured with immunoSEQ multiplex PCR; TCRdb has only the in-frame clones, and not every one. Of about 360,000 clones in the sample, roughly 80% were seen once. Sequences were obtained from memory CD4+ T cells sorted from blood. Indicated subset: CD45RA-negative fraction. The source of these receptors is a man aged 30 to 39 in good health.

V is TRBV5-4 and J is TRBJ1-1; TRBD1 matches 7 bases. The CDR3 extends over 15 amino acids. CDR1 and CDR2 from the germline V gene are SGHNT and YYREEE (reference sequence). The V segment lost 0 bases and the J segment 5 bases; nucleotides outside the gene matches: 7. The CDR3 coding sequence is TGTGCCAGCAGCTTGGATCCTTTCAGGGGGACTGAAGCTTTCTTT. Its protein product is CASSLDPFRGTEAFF.

The CDR3 is CAISEELAGALGDTQYF. CDR3 in DNA: TGTGCCATCAGTGAGGAGCTAGCGGGAGCCCTAGGGGATACGCAGTATTTT. V gene TRBV10-3 combines with J gene TRBJ2-3; 10 bases match TRBD2. CDR1 ENHRY and CDR2 SYGVKD come from the germline V gene. CDR3 length: 17 residues. V dropped 2 bases and J dropped 6; count of bases not matched to a gene: 11.

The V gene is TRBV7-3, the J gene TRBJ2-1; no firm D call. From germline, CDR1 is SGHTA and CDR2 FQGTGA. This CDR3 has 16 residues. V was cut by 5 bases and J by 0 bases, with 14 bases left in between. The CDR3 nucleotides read TGTGCCAGCAGCCCCCAGGAAGCGAGCTCCTACAATGAGCAGTTCTTC. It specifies CASSPQEASSYNEQFF.

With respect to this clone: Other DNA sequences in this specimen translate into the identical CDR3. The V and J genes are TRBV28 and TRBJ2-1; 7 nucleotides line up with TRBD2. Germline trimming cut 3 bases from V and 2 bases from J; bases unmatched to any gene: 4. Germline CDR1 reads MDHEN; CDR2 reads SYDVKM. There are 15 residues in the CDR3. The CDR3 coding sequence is TGTGCCAGCAGTTTGGCGGGAGCGCCCTACAATGAGCAGTTCTTC. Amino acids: CASSLAGAPYNEQFF.

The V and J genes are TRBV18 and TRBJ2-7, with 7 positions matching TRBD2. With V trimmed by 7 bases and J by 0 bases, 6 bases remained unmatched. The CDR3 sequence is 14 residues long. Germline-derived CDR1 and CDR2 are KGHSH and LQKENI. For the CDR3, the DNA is TGTGCCAGCTTCGCCGGGACTATCTCCTACGAGCAGTACTTC. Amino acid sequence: CASFAGTISYEQYF.

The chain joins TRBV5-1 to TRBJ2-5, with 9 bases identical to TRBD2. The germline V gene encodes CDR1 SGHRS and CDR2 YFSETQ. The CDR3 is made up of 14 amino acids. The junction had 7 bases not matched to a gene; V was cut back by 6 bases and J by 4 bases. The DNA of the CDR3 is TGCGCCAGCAATGCGGGAGGGTCCGGAGAGACCCAGTACTTC. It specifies CASNAGGSGETQYF.

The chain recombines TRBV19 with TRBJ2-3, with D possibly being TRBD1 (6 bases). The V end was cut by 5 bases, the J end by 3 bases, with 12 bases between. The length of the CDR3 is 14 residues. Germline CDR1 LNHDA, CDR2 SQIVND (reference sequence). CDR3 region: CASSDGTGTDTQYF. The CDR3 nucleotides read TGTGCCAGTAGTGACGGAACAGGGACAGATACGCAGTATTTT.

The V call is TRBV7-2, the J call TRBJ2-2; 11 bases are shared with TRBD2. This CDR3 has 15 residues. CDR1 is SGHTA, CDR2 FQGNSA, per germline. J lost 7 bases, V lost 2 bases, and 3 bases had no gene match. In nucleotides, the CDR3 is TGTGCCAGCAGCTTAACTAGCGGGAGTGGCGGGGAGCTGTTTTTT. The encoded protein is CASSLTSGSGGELFF.

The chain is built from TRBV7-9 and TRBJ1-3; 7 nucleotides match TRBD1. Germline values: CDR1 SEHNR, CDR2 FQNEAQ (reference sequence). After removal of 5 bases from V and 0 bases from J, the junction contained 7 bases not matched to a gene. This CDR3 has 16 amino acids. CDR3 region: CASSPLAGGSGNTIYF. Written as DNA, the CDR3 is TGTGCCAGCAGCCCCCTCGCAGGGGGCTCTGGAAACACCATATATTTT.

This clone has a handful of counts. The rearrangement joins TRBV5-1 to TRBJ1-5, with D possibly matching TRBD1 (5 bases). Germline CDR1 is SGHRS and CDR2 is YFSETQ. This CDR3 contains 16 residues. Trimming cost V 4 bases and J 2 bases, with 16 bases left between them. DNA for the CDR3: TGCGCCAGCAGCCCTACAGGAACCCGCGGCAATCAGCCCCAGCATTTT. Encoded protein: CASSPTGTRGNQPQHF.

The CDR3 is CASSDGLAGLGYEQYF. CDR3 nucleotide sequence: TGTGCCAGCAGTGACGGACTAGCGGGATTGGGCTACGAGCAGTACTTC. The chain recombines TRBV2 with TRBJ2-7; 12 positions agree with TRBD2. The CDR3 length is 16 residues. Trimming at V came to 3 bases and at J to 3 bases, leaving 6 bases not matched to a gene. Germline assignment: CDR1 SNHLY and CDR2 FYNNEI. The full variable domain, completed using reference TRBV2 and TRBJ2-7, is EPEVTQTPSHQVTQMGQEVILRCVPISNHLYFYWYRQILGQKVEFLVSFYNNEISEKSEIFDDQFSVERPDGSNFTLKIRSTKLEDSAMYFCASSDGLAGLGYEQYFGPGTRLTVT.

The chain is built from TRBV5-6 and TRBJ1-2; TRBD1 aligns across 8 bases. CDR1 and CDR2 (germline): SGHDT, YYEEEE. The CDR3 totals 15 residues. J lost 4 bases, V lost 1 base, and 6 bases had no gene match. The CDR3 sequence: CASSLFSGGGYGYTF. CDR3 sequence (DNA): TGTGCCAGCAGCTTGTTTTCAGGGGGCGGCTATGGCTACACCTTC.

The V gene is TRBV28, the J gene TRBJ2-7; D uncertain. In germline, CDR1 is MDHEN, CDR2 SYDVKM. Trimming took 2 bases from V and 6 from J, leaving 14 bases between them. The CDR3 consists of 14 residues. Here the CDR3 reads CASSLTSALREQYF. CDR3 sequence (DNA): TGTGCCAGCAGTTTAACGTCAGCTCTACGCGAGCAGTACTTC.

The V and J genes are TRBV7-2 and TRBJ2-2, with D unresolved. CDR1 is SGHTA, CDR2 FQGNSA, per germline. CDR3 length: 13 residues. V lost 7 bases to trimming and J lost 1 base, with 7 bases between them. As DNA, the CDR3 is TGTGCCAGCATGCTTCAGAACACCGGGGAGCTGTTTTTT. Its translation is CASMLQNTGELFF. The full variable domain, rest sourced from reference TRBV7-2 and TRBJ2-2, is GAGVSQSPSNKVTEKGKDVELRCDPISGHTALYWYRQSLGQGLEFLIYFQGNSAPDKSGLPSDRFSAERTGGSVSTLTIQRTQQEDSAVYLCASMLQNTGELFFGEGSRLTVL.

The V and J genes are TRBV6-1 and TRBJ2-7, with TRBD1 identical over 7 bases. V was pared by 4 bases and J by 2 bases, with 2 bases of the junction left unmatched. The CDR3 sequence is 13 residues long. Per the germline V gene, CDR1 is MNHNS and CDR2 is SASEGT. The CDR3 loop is CASSVDRTYEQYF. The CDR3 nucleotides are TGTGCCAGCAGTGTGGACAGGACCTACGAGCAGTACTTC.

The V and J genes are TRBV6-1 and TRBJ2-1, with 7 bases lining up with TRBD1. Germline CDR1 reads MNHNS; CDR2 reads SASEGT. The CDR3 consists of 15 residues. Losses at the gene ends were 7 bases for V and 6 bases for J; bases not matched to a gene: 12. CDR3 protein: CASTVGLTGLNEQFF. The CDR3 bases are TGTGCCAGCACCGTGGGGTTGACAGGGCTCAATGAGCAGTTCTTC.

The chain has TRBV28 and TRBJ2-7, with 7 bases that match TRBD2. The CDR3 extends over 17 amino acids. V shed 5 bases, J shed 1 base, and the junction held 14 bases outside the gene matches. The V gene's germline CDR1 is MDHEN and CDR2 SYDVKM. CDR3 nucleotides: TGTGCCAGCAGTCCACCGAGGATTGGGCGGGAGTCCTACGAGCAGTACTTC. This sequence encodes CASSPPRIGRESYEQYF.